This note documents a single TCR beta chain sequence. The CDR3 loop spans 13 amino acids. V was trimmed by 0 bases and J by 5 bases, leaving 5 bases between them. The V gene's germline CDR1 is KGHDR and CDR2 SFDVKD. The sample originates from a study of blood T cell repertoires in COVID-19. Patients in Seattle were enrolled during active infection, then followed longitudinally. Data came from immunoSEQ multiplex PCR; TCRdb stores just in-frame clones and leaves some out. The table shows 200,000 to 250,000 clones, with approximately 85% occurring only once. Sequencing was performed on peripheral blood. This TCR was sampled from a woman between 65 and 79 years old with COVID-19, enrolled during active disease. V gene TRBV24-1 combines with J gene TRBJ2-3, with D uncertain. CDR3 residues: CATSDLAVDTQYF. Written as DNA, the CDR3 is TGTGCCACCAGTGATTTGGCGGTAGATACGCAGTATTTT.